This note documents a single T cell receptor beta chain sequence. Its antigen is unknown. The assay was immunoSEQ multiplex PCR, and TCRdb's table has in-frame clones only and misses some. The sample contains 190,000 or so clones, roughly four fifths of which appear only once. The data were obtained in a study of cytomegalovirus exposure and HLA in healthy donors. Overall study results and limits: Most TCR sequences were uncommon, yet certain public TCRs appeared in many donors. A few chains tied to CMV proved CMV antigen-specific in vitro. According to a subsequent analysis, TCR clusters from the first cohort were inclined to appear together in the 120 validation repertoires.

The roughly 120-subject validation cohort, separate from the approximately 630-subject first cohort, included the donors. This TCR was sampled from a young woman in good health and CMV-seropositive. Sequences were obtained from PBMCs.

The chain's CDR3 is CASRGQRGAFF. CDR3 sequence (DNA): TGTGCCAGCAGGGGACAGAGAGGAGCTTTCTTT. The chain uses TRBV2 and TRBJ1-1; 7 positions agree with TRBD1. Per germline, CDR1 SNHLY and CDR2 FYNNEI. This CDR3 has 11 amino acids. The V gene end was trimmed by 6 bases and the J gene end by 10 bases; junction bases not matched to a gene: 5.